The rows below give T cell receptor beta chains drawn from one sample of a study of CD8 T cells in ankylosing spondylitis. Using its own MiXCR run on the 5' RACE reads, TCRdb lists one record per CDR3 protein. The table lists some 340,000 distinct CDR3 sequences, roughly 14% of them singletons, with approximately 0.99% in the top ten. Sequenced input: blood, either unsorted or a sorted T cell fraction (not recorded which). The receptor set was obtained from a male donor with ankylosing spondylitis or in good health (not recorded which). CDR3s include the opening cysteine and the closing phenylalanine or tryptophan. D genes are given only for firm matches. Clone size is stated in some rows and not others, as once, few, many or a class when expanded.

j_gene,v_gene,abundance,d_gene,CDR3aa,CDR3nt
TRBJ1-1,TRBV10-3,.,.,CAISRVNTEAFF,TGTGCCATCAGCAGAGTGAACACTGAAGCTTTCTTT
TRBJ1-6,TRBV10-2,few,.,CASSGTADNSPLHF,TGCGCCAGCAGTGGGACAGCCGATAATTCACCCCTCCACTTT
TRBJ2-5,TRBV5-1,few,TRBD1,CASSPPGQGMSGTQYF,TGCGCCAGCAGCCCGCCGGGACAGGGGATGTCAGGGACCCAGTACTTC
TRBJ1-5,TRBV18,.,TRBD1,CASSPRDRGGDQPQHF,TGTGCCAGCTCACCCCGGGACAGGGGAGGGGATCAGCCCCAGCATTTT
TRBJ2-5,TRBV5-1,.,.,CASSRSANKETQYF,TGCGCCAGCAGCAGATCGGCAAACAAAGAGACCCAGTACTTC
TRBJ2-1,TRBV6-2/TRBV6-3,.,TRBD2,CASTRLAGGREQFF,TGTGCCAGCACCAGACTAGCGGGGGGCCGTGAGCAGTTCTTC
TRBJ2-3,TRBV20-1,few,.,CSARDAGPGSDTQYF,TGCAGTGCTAGAGATGCCGGACCCGGGTCAGATACGCAGTATTTT
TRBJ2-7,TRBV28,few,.,CASSLSITAGLGYEQYF,TGTGCCAGCAGTTTATCCATCACCGCGGGGCTAGGGTACGAGCAGTACTTC
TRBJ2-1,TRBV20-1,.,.,CSASRAVSYNEQFF,TGCAGTGCTAGTAGAGCCGTCTCCTACAATGAGCAGTTCTTC
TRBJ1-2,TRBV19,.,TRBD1,CASRETGGAIGYTF,TGTGCCAGTAGGGAGACAGGGGGCGCGATCGGCTACACCTTC
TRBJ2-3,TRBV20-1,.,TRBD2,CSARSTDIRPGGSTDTQYF,TGCAGTGCTAGATCAACCGATATTCGTCCGGGGGGGAGCACAGATACGCAGTATTTT
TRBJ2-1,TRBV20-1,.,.,CSALPGLGYNEQFF,TGCAGTGCTCTGCCGGGACTCGGCTACAATGAGCAGTTCTTC
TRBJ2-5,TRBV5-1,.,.,CASSRTQETQYF,TGCGCCAGCAGCAGGACCCAAGAGACCCAGTACTTC
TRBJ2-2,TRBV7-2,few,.,CASSRPRGADTGELFF,TGTGCCAGCAGCCGACCCCGGGGGGCAGACACCGGGGAGCTGTTTTTT
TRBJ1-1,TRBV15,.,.,CATSRVTIAEAFF,TGTGCCACCAGCAGAGTAACCATCGCTGAAGCTTTCTTT
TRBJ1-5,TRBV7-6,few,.,CASSLGARQPQHF,TGTGCCAGCAGCTTAGGGGCGCGTCAGCCCCAGCATTTT
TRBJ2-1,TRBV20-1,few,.,CSAREGNPVHNEQFF,TGCAGTGCTAGAGAGGGAAATCCGGTCCACAATGAGCAGTTCTTC
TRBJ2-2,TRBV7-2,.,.,CASSLRQSTGELFF,TGTGCCAGCAGCTTACGACAGAGCACCGGGGAGCTGTTTTTT
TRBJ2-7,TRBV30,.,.,CAWSVQGKGEQYF,TGTGCCTGGAGTGTGCAGGGGAAGGGGGAGCAGTACTTC
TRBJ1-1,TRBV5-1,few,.,CASSKDTRKTEAFF,TGCGCCAGCAGCAAGGACACCCGCAAGACTGAAGCTTTCTTT
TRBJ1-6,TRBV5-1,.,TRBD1,CASSPGTENSPLHF,TGCGCCAGCAGTCCCGGGACAGAGAATTCACCCCTCCACTTT
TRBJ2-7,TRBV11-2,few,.,CASSFGRLYEQYF,TGTGCCAGCAGCTTCGGACGGCTGTACGAGCAGTACTTC
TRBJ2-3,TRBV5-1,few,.,CASSKDGRFSTDTQYF,TGCGCCAGCAGCAAGGACGGTAGATTTAGCACAGATACGCAGTATTTT
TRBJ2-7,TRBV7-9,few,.,CASQGWRSYEQYF,TGTGCCAGCCAAGGGTGGCGCTCCTACGAGCAGTACTTC